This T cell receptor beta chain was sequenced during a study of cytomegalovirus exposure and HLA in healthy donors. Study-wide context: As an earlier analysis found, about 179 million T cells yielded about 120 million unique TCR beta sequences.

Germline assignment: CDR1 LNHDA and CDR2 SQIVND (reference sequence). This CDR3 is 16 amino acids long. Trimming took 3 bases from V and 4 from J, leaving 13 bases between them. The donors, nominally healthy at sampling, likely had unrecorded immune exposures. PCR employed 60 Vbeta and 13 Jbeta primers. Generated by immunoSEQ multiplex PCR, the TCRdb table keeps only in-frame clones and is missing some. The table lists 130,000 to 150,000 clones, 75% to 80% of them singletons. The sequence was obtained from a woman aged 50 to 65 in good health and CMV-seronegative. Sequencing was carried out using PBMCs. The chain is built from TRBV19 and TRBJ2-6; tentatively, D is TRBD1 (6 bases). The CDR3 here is CASSIQTGTGANVLTF. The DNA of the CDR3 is TGTGCCAGTAGTATCCAAACAGGGACCGGGGCCAACGTCCTGACTTTC. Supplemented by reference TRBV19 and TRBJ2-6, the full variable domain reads DGGITQSPKYLFRKEGQNVTLSCEQNLNHDAMYWYRQDPGQGLRLIYYSQIVNDFQKGDIAEGYSVSREKKESFPLTVTSAQKNPTAFYLCASSIQTGTGANVLTFGAGSRLTVL.